Sequencing of this TCR beta chain was carried out in a study of glioma-infiltrating T cells. The count of this clonotype is one. Its antigen is unidentified. V was clipped by 6 bases and J by 0 bases; unmatched bases: 13. This CDR3 region has 18 residues. Germline V gene lookup returns CDR1 MNHNS and CDR2 SASEGT. Study-wide results and caveats: Only very few CDR3 sequences appeared in both tissue and blood.

Using RNA template, CDR3s of TCR alpha and beta were amplified with iRepertoire arm-PCR. Tissue mRNA or PBMC total RNA, roughly 95-400 ng, went into one-step reverse transcription and amplification. TCRdb reanalysed the multiplex PCR reads using MiXCR and keeps one entry per CDR3 protein. The data contain about 93,000 distinct CDR3 sequences, about 40% of them singletons. Specimen: glioma tissue, nonneoplastic brain tissue, or PBMCs (not recorded which). V gene TRBV6-1 combines with J gene TRBJ2-7, with 11 bases matching TRBD2. The clonotype was recovered from a human donor with low-grade glioma or glioblastoma, undergoing nonglioma brain surgery, or in good health (not recorded which). This chain's CDR3 is CASRDRTSGPMSSYEQYF. CDR3 in DNA: TGTGCCAGCAGGGACCGGACTAGCGGGCCTATGAGCTCCTACGAGCAGTACTTC.